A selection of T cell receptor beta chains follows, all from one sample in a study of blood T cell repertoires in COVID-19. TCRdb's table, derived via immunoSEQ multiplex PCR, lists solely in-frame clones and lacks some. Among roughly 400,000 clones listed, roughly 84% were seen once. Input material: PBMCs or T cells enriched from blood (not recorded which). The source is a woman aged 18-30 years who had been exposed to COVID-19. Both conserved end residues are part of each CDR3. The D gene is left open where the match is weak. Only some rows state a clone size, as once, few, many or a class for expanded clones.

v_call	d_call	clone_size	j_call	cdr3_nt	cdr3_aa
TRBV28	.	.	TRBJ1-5	TGTGCCAGCAGTTTATACAGGGTTCTTGGTCAGCCCCAGCATTTT	CASSLYRVLGQPQHF
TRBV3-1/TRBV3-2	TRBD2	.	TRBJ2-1	TGTGCCAGCACGGGAGGGGGGGCCGATGAGCAGTTCTTC	CASTGGGADEQFF
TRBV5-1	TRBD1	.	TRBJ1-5	TGCGCCAGCAGCTTTGCGGGACAGGGGAATCAGCCCCAGCATTTT	CASSFAGQGNQPQHF
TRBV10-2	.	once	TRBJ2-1	TGCGCCAGCAGTCTAGCAGGAATCTACAATGAGCAGTTCTTC	CASSLAGIYNEQFF
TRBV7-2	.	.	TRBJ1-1	TGTGCCAGCAGCAGCGGGTATGACGGAGCTTTCTTT	CASSSGYDGAFF
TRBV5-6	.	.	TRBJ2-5	TGTGCCAGCAGCTTTAGGGGAGAGACCCAGTACTTC	CASSFRGETQYF
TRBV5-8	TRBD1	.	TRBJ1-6	TGTGCCAGACATCCGGGACAGGATTTTAATTCACCCCTCCACTTT	CARHPGQDFNSPLHF
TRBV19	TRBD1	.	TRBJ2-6	TGTGCCAGTACGCAGGGGGCCTCTGGGGCCAACGTCCTGACTTTC	CASTQGASGANVLTF
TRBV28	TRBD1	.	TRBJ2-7	TGTGCCAGCAGCGCGACAGGGTTAATCTACGAGCAGTACTTC	CASSATGLIYEQYF
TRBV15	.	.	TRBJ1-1	TGTGCCACCAGCAGAGATTCGGGGGAGAACACTGAAGCTTTCTTT	CATSRDSGENTEAFF
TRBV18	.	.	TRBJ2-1	TGTGCCAGCTCACCGACGGGTAGCTCCTACAATGAGCAGTTCTTC	CASSPTGSSYNEQFF
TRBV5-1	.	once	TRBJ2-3	TGCGCCAGCAGTTCTCCTAGCACAGATACGCAGTATTTT	CASSSPSTDTQYF
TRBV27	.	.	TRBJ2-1	TGTGCCAGCAGTACGATCATGAGCTCCTACAATGAGCAGTTCTTC	CASSTIMSSYNEQFF
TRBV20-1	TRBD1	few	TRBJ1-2	TGCAGTGCTAGTCTCGGGACAGGACGATACTACACCTTC	CSASLGTGRYYTF
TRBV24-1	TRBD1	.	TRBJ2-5	TGTGCCACTTCCGGTGGCCCACAGGGGGCAAGAGAGACCCAGTACTTC	CATSGGPQGARETQYF
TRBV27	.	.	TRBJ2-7	TGTGCCAGCAGTTTAATCGGCGGGGTTTACTACGAGCAGTACTTC	CASSLIGGVYYEQYF
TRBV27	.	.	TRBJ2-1	TGTGCCAGCAGTAACTCAGGTAATGAGCAGTTCTTC	CASSNSGNEQFF
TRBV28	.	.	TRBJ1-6	TGTGCCAGCAGTCCGCAGGGTTTTTCTTCACCCCTCCACTTT	CASSPQGFSSPLHF
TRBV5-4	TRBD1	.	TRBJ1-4	TGTGCCAGCAGCTTGAGGTCAGGGGGTGATGAAAAACTGTTTTTT	CASSLRSGGDEKLFF
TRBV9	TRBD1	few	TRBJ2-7	TGTGCCAGCAGCGTAGGGGACAGGATCCACGAGCAGTACTTC	CASSVGDRIHEQYF
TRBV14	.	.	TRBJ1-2	TGTGCCAGCAGCCAAGTAGAGGCCGCCTATGGCTACACCTTC	CASSQVEAAYGYTF
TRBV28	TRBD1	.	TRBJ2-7	TGTGCCAGTAAAACAGGGGGCGAATACGAGCAGTACTTC	CASKTGGEYEQYF
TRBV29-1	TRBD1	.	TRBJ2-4	TGCAGCGTTGGACAGGGCCAAAACATTCAGTACTTC	CSVGQGQNIQYF
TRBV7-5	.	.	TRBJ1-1	TGTGTCAGAAGCTTAGAGGGGGCAGGAATTCCCCCTGAAGCTTTCTTT	CVRSLEGAGIPPEAFF
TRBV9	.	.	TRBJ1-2	TGTGCCAGCAGCCCACAACAGGCGAATGGCTACACCTTC	CASSPQQANGYTF
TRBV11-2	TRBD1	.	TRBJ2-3	TGTGCCAGCAGCTTAGTGGGACAGGGGGCAGATACGCAGTATTTT	CASSLVGQGADTQYF
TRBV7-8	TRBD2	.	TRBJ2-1	TGTGCCAGCAGCTTACGCGGCGGGAGCTCCTACAATGAGCAGTTCTTC	CASSLRGGSSYNEQFF
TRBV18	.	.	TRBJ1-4	TGTGCCAGCTCACCACGTGCGGGTAGAGGGAATGAAAAACTGTTTTTT	CASSPRAGRGNEKLFF
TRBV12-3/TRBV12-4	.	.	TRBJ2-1	TGTGCCAGCATGTCGGGTGGATCCAATGAGCAGTTCTTC	CASMSGGSNEQFF
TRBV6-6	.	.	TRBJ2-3	TGTGCCAGCGCGGAGGGGGATACGCAGTATTTT	CASAEGDTQYF
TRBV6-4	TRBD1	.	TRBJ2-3	TGTGCCAGCAGTGAGGCAGGGGGTTCGGCAGATACGCAGTATTTT	CASSEAGGSADTQYF
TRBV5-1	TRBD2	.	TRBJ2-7	TGCGCCAGCAAGGAGCGGGAGGGCGGCTACGAGCAGTACTTC	CASKEREGGYEQYF
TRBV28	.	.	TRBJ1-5	TGTGCCAGCAGTTTAGGGGAGCAGCCCCAGCATTTT	CASSLGEQPQHF
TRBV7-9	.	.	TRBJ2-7	TGTGCCAGCAGCTTAGGACCGTCGGTTGGGGCCCACGAGCAGTACTTC	CASSLGPSVGAHEQYF
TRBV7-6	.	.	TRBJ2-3	TGTGCCAGCAGCTTAGATCAGGAGGGAAAACGCACAGATACGCAGTATTTT	CASSLDQEGKRTDTQYF
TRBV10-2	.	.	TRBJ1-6	TGCGCCAGCAGTGAGTCGCGTGGGGCCCGGAATTCACCCCTCCACTTT	CASSESRGARNSPLHF
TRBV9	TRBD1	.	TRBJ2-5	TGTGCCAGCAGCGTAAGCCCCAGGGGGCTAGGTCAAGAGACCCAGTACTTC	CASSVSPRGLGQETQYF
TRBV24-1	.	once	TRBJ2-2	TGTGCCACCAGGCCGGGTAACAGGGACACCGGGGAGCTGTTTTTT	CATRPGNRDTGELFF
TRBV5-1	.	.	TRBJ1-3	TGCGCCAGCCGAATGCCTGGAGGAGGAAACACCATATATTTT	CASRMPGGGNTIYF
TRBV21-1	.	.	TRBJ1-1	TGTGCCAGCAGCAAGGGACATCCACGGCGAGAATCTGAAGCTTTCTTT	CASSKGHPRRESEAFF
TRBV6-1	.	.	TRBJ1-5	TGTGCCAGCAGTGATTACGCCCTACCCCAGCATTTT	CASSDYALPQHF
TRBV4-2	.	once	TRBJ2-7	TGTGCCAGCAGCCAAGATAGGGCGGGGTACGAGCAGTACTTC	CASSQDRAGYEQYF
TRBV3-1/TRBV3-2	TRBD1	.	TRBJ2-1	TGTGCCAGCAGCCAGGGGAGCTATTCAGGGGGTAAGAATGAGCAGTTCTTC	CASSQGSYSGGKNEQFF
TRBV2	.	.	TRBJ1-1	TGTGCCAGCAGTTATGACAGGTCGAACACTGAAGCTTTCTTT	CASSYDRSNTEAFF